These 29 T cell receptor beta chains were sequenced from one sample in a study of graft-versus-host responses after intestinal transplantation. For these receptors, no antigen is known. TCRdb keeps only in-frame clones here, not all; method: immunoSEQ multiplex PCR. The profile shows more than 65,000 clones, 84% of them singletons. Material: unstimulated CD4+ T cells sorted from spleen or lymph node cells, obtained before transplant. The origin of the receptors is a human donor who was the organ donor for an intestinal transplant.

The rearrangement links TRBV2 to TRBJ2-3; possibly TRBD2 for D (6 bases). V was cut by 6 bases and J by 6 bases, with 7 bases left in between. Germline assignment: CDR1 SNHLY and CDR2 FYNNEI. This CDR3 is 11 amino acids long. The chain's CDR3 is CASRLADTQYF. The DNA for the CDR3 is TGTGCCAGCAGACTAGCTGATACGCAGTATTTT.

This clone was seen only a few times. J is TRBJ1-5 and V is TRBV30; 9 bases line up with TRBD1. Germline assignment: CDR1 GTSNPN and CDR2 SVGIG (reference sequence). The CDR3 sequence is 13 residues long. After removal of 1 base from V and 5 bases from J, the junction contained 0 bases not matched to a gene. CDR3 DNA: TGTGCCTGGAGTGACAGGGGGCATCAGCCCCAGCATTTT. Translated, it gives CAWSDRGHQPQHF. The full variable domain, completed using reference TRBV30 and TRBJ1-5, is SQTIHQWPATLVQPVGSPLSLECTVEGTSNPNLYWYRQAAGRGLQLLFYSVGIGQISSEVPQNLSASRPQDRQFILSSKKLLLSDSGFYLCAWSDRGHQPQHFGDGTRLSIL.

This clone appeared once. V gene TRBV11-2 combines with J gene TRBJ1-2, with 7 bases lining up with TRBD1. Per the germline V gene, CDR1 is SGHAT and CDR2 is FQNNGV. Trimming took 6 bases from V and 7 from J; bases not matched to a gene: 11. The CDR3 contains 14 residues. The CDR3: CASSSQGDVSGYTF. As DNA, the CDR3 is TGTGCCAGCAGTTCGCAGGGGGACGTAAGTGGCTACACCTTC.

The chain couples TRBV7-3 to TRBJ1-2; TRBD1 might be the D (6 bases). Trimming took 5 bases from V and 7 from J, leaving 17 bases between them. The V gene's germline CDR1 is SGHTA and CDR2 FQGTGA. CDR3 size: 14 residues. The CDR3 here is CASSGSQGQGGYTF. In DNA form, the CDR3 reads TGTGCCAGCAGCGGATCACAGGGCCAGGGTGGCTACACCTTC.

The V and J genes are TRBV30 and TRBJ2-2, with 11 bases fitting TRBD2. Germline CDR1 and CDR2: GTSNPN and SVGIG (reference sequence). This CDR3 is 14 amino acids long. J gave up 4 bases and V 8 bases, and 6 bases lay outside the gene matches. CDR3 in amino acids: CALSGGAFTGELFF. The DNA for the CDR3 is TGTGCCCTTAGCGGGGGGGCCTTCACCGGGGAGCTGTTTTTT.

The V call is TRBV6-5, the J call TRBJ2-5, with 7 bases lining up with TRBD2. V trimming: 2 bases; J trimming: 2 bases; junction bases outside the gene matches: 8. The germline V gene has CDR1 MNHEY and CDR2 SVGAGI. The CDR3 runs to 16 residues. The CDR3 DNA follows: TGTGCCAGCAGTTACACTGCCGCTAGCGGTCAAGAGACCCAGTACTTC. Its translation: CASSYTAASGQETQYF.

The rearrangement joins TRBV2 to TRBJ2-3; a possible D gene is TRBD2 (7 bases). The germline V gene encodes CDR1 SNHLY and CDR2 FYNNEI. The germline V and J ends were trimmed by 4 bases and 4 bases, with 15 bases remaining between them. The CDR3 sequence is 15 residues long. Written as DNA, the CDR3 is TGTGCCAGCAGTGTCGTGGGGGGGCCCCCAGATACGCAGTATTTT. It codes for CASSVVGGPPDTQYF.

This chain connects TRBV10-3 to TRBJ2-7, with D hard to call. The germline V gene encodes CDR1 ENHRY and CDR2 SYGVKD. Trimming removed 10 bases at V and 3 bases at J, with 16 bases between. The CDR3 contains 13 residues. CDR3 sequence reads: CATSVDRGYEQYV. CDR3 in DNA: TGTGCCACATCAGTAGACCGAGGCTACGAGCAGTACGTC.

This clone came up once. The rearrangement joins TRBV4-1 to TRBJ1-6; no clear D. This CDR3 is 17 amino acids long. V was shortened by 1 base and J by 7 bases, with 17 bases between the two germline ends. Germline V CDR1 and CDR2: MGHRA, YSYEKL. The CDR3 sequence is CASSQGPRQVGNSPLHF. The CDR3 coding sequence is TGCGCCAGCAGCCAAGGACCCCGGCAGGTGGGCAATTCACCCCTCCACTTT.

This chain uses TRBV4-2 with TRBJ2-5; 8 positions match TRBD2. The length of the CDR3 is 16 residues. Germline assignment: CDR1 LGHNA and CDR2 YNFKEQ. Germline trimming cut 1 base from V and 2 bases from J; bases unmatched to any gene: 6. The CDR3 coding sequence is TGTGCCAGCAGCCAAGCGGGGGAGCGGGGGCAAGAGACCCAGTACTTC. It translates to CASSQAGERGQETQYF.

This CDR3 is CASSLAGQGSSNEQFF. The CDR3 DNA follows: TGTGCCAGCAGCTTAGCGGGACAGGGGTCTAGTAATGAGCAGTTCTTC. The chain has TRBV7-9 and TRBJ2-1; 10 positions match TRBD1. Germline V CDR1 and CDR2: SEHNR, FQNEAQ (reference sequence). V lost 0 bases and J lost 7; bases outside the gene matches: 6. The CDR3 runs 16 residues.

This chain uses TRBV2 with TRBJ2-1, with D maybe TRBD1 (6 bases). Per germline, CDR1 SNHLY and CDR2 FYNNEI. Deletions cut 8 bases from V and 8 bases from J, with 19 bases between. This CDR3 is built from 14 residues. The CDR3 DNA reads TGTGCCAGCTCCGGGACACCGCTTGGCCATGAGCAGTTCTTC. Encoded protein: CASSGTPLGHEQFF. The full variable domain, rest sourced from reference TRBV2 and TRBJ2-1, is EPEVTQTPSHQVTQMGQEVILRCVPISNHLYFYWYRQILGQKVEFLVSFYNNEISEKSEIFDDQFSVERPDGSNFTLKIRSTKLEDSAMYFCASSGTPLGHEQFFGPGTRLTVL.

The chain carries TRBV5-1 and TRBJ2-1; 14 bases match TRBD2. This CDR3 spans 17 amino acids. CDR1 and CDR2 (germline): SGHRS, YFSETQ. V shed 3 bases, J shed 0 bases, and the junction held 2 bases outside the gene matches. CDR3 protein: CASSSGLAGGSYNEQFF. CDR3 nucleotide sequence: TGCGCCAGCAGCTCCGGACTAGCGGGGGGCTCCTACAATGAGCAGTTCTTC.

The chain has TRBV9 and TRBJ1-2, with D tentatively TRBD1 (5 bases). The length of the CDR3 is 15 residues. V was clipped by 2 bases and J by 2 bases, with 13 bases between them. Germline CDR1 reads SGDLS; CDR2 reads YYNGEE. CDR3 in amino acids: CASSVGGRGNYGYTF. The CDR3 coding sequence is TGTGCCAGCAGCGTGGGGGGTAGAGGAAACTATGGCTACACCTTC.

This clone was counted a few times. The chain uses TRBV7-9 and TRBJ1-3; TRBD1 might be the D (5 bases). The ends were cut back, 1 base at V and 2 bases at J, with 9 bases in the middle. This CDR3 is 15 amino acids long. In germline, CDR1 is SEHNR, CDR2 FQNEAQ (reference sequence). This CDR3 is CASSLGSGTGNTIYF. CDR3 bases: TGTGCCAGCAGCTTAGGCTCAGGGACTGGAAACACCATATATTTT.

This sequence joins TRBV28 and TRBJ2-7; D might be TRBD2 (6 bases). Germline CDR1 and CDR2: MDHEN and SYDVKM. With 8 bases removed from V and 2 bases from J, the gap between germline ends came to 10 bases. The CDR3 consists of 12 residues. The CDR3 DNA reads TGTGCCAGCGGAGGGGTAACCTACGAGCAGTACGTC. It specifies CASGGVTYEQYV.

This clone was detected only a few times. This sequence joins TRBV7-9 and TRBJ1-3; D unresolved. The CDR3 contains 16 residues. The V end was cut by 1 base, the J end by 0 bases, with 10 bases between. Germline assignment: CDR1 SEHNR and CDR2 FQNEAQ (reference sequence). CDR3 sequence (DNA): TGTGCCAGCAGCTTAGAAGAGGCGAGCTCTGGAAACACCATATATTTT. As protein: CASSLEEASSGNTIYF.

V gene TRBV4-3 combines with J gene TRBJ1-1; unclear D gene. V lost 0 bases to trimming and J lost 11 bases, with 19 bases between them. CDR1 and CDR2 from the germline V gene are LGHNA and YSLEER. The length of the CDR3 is 15 residues. The CDR3 spells CASSQDTSVTGNAFF. CDR3 bases: TGCGCCAGCAGCCAAGATACATCCGTCACGGGAAACGCTTTCTTT.

V and J are TRBV7-9 and TRBJ1-4; tentatively, D is TRBD1 (5 bases). With 1 base removed from V and 8 bases from J, the gap between germline ends came to 14 bases. Germline V gene sequence: CDR1 SEHNR, CDR2 FQNEAQ (reference sequence). This CDR3 spans 15 amino acids. CDR3 DNA: TGTGCCAGCAGCTTAGTAAGGGTCTCAGGGGAAAAACTGTTTTTT. Translated: CASSLVRVSGEKLFF.

The chain employs TRBV27 and TRBJ1-6; no definite D call. The germline CDR1 and CDR2 sequences are MNHEY and SMNVEV (reference sequence). CDR3 length: 18 amino acids. Deletions cut 1 base from V and 0 bases from J, with 13 bases between. Here the CDR3 reads CASSLFRVGSSYNSPLHF. In nucleotides, the CDR3 is TGTGCCAGCAGTTTATTTCGGGTCGGAAGCTCCTATAATTCACCCCTCCACTTT.

The chain joins TRBV5-6 to TRBJ1-1; D possibly corresponds to TRBD1 (5 bases). CDR1 SGHDT and CDR2 YYEEEE come from the germline V gene. V lost 4 bases, J lost 1 base, and 11 bases lay in between. The length of the CDR3 is 14 residues. In DNA, the CDR3 is TGTGCCAGCAGCCCGGGACTAAAGAACACTGAAGCTTTCTTT. It is translated as CASSPGLKNTEAFF.

This clone was seen once. The chain combines TRBV7-2 with TRBJ2-1; tentatively, D is TRBD2 (6 bases). CDR3 size: 12 residues. V lost 5 bases and J 10 bases, leaving 12 bases between the germline ends. Germline CDR1 reads SGHTA; CDR2 reads FQGNSA. CDR3 amino acids: CASSPRLAEQFF. In DNA, the CDR3 is TGTGCCAGCAGCCCGCGGCTAGCGGAGCAGTTCTTC.

The V call is TRBV5-1, the J call TRBJ1-1, with D unclear. CDR1 and CDR2 from the germline V gene are SGHRS and YFSETQ. CDR3 size: 13 residues. Trimming took 4 bases from V and 1 from J, leaving 8 bases between them. The CDR3 DNA reads as TGCGCCAGCAGCCCGGTAGCGAACACTGAAGCTTTCTTT. Translation: CASSPVANTEAFF.

V and J are TRBV6-4 and TRBJ2-3, with 13 bases identical to TRBD2. The V gene end was trimmed by 6 bases and the J gene end by 3 bases; junction bases not matched to a gene: 6. This CDR3 spans 16 amino acids. Germline V gene lookup returns CDR1 MRHNA and CDR2 SNTAGT. CDR3 amino acids: CASSTTSGGLTDTQYF. CDR3 in DNA: TGTGCCAGCAGCACGACTAGCGGGGGGCTAACAGATACGCAGTATTTT.

The chain couples TRBV28 to TRBJ1-6; 10 nucleotides match TRBD1. The CDR3 is made up of 14 amino acids. V shed 5 bases and J 9 bases; nucleotides not matched to a gene: 4. Germline values: CDR1 MDHEN, CDR2 SYDVKM. CDR3 in amino acids: CASSTRTGGSPLHF. In DNA form, the CDR3 reads TGTGCCAGCAGTACCCGGACAGGGGGTTCACCCCTCCACTTT.

The gene calls are TRBV27 and TRBJ1-5, with TRBD1 identical over 7 bases. The CDR3 length is 15 residues. Germline V gives CDR1 MNHEY, CDR2 SMNVEV (reference sequence). The V segment lost 5 bases and the J segment 1 base; nucleotides outside the gene matches: 5. CDR3 nucleotides: TGTGCCAGCAGTCGGGACAGTGCGAGCAATCAGCCCCAGCATTTT. The encoded protein is CASSRDSASNQPQHF.

The CDR3 is CATSRNHYGYTF. For the CDR3, the DNA is TGTGCCACCAGCAGAAATCATTATGGCTACACCTTC. The chain uses TRBV15 and TRBJ1-2; unclear D gene. This CDR3 is 12 amino acids long. V gave up 2 bases and J gave up 5 bases, with 6 bases separating them. The germline gives CDR1 LNHNV, CDR2 YYDKDF (reference sequence).

The chain couples TRBV6-1 to TRBJ2-3, with 7 bases lining up with TRBD1. Per germline, CDR1 MNHNS and CDR2 SASEGT. The V and J ends lost 6 bases and 5 bases, in that order; junction bases with no gene match: 5. The CDR3 length is 13 residues. CDR3 sequence reads: CASSPDREDTQYF. CDR3 DNA sequence: TGTGCCAGCAGCCCCGACAGGGAAGATACGCAGTATTTT.

This chain joins TRBV6-5 and TRBJ2-5, with TRBD2 matching over 12 bases. The CDR3 has 14 amino acids. Trimming removed 5 bases from V and 3 bases from J; junction bases left unmatched: 1. Germline values: CDR1 MNHEY, CDR2 SVGAGI. The CDR3 loop is CASSGLAGKETQYF. The CDR3 nucleotides are TGTGCCAGCAGTGGACTAGCGGGGAAAGAGACCCAGTACTTC.